The clone carrying this T cell receptor beta chain was seen more than once but under ten times. Its antigen is undetermined. The CDR3 length is 13 residues. Trimming took 5 bases from V and 6 from J, leaving 11 bases between them. CDR1 is SNHLY and CDR2 is FYNNEI in the germline V gene. From the reads, TCRdb called clonotypes with MiXCR, one entry per CDR3 protein. The repertoire holds fewer than 1,000,000 distinct CDR3 sequences, around 30% seen once, with about 14% in the top ten. This entry belongs to a study of T cell repertoires in cytomegalovirus infection. The overall study: CMV infection and matching HLA type were both indicated by public TCR beta signatures.

Findings of the study overall: Clonotype analysis showed dominance of the ex vivo response by HLA-C-restricted CMV-specific TCR beta clonotypes.

This receptor was obtained from a human donor in good health (CMV status not recorded). Some clones in this sample may be carry-over from other donors' samples. V gene TRBV2 combines with J gene TRBJ2-1; D is possibly TRBD2 (5 bases). The starting material was cultured CD8+ T cells from PBMCs, obtained from culture after CMV antigen stimulation. The CDR3 bases are TGTGCCAGCAGTCCAGACTACCTCAATGAGCAGTTCTTC. This translates into CASSPDYLNEQFF.